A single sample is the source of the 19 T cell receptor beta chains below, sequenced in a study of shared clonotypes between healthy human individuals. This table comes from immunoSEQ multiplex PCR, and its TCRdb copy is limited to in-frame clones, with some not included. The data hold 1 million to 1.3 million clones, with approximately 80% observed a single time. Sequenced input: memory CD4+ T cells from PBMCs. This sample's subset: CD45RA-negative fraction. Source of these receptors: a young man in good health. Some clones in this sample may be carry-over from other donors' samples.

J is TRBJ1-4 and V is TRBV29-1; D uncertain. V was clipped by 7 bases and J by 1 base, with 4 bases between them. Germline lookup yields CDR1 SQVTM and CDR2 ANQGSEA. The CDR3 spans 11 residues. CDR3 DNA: TGCAGCGCCGGAACTAATGAAAAACTGTTTTTT. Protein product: CSAGTNEKLFF.

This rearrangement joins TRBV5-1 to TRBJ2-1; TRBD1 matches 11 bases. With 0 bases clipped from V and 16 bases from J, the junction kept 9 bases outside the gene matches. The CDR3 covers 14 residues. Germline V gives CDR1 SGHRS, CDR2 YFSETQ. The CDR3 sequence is CASSLADGTGGSFF. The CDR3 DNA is TGCGCCAGCAGCTTGGCCGATGGGACAGGGGGGTCCTTCTTC.

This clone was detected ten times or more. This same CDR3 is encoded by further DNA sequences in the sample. CDR3 coding DNA: TGCAGCGTTGGGGGACGGACCACAGATACGCAGTATTTT. Translation gives CSVGGRTTDTQYF. The chain carries TRBV29-1 and TRBJ2-3, with D perhaps given as TRBD1 or TRBD2 (5 bases each). The CDR3 contains 13 residues. Germline values: CDR1 SQVTM, CDR2 ANQGSEA. V was shortened by 4 bases and J by 2 bases, with 10 bases between the two germline ends.

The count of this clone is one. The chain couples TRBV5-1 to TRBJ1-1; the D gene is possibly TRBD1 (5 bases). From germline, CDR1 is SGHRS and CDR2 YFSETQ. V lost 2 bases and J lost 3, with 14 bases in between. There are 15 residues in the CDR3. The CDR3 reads CASSFSGGRDTEAFF. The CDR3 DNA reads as TGCGCCAGCAGCTTTTCGGGGGGACGGGACACTGAAGCTTTCTTT.

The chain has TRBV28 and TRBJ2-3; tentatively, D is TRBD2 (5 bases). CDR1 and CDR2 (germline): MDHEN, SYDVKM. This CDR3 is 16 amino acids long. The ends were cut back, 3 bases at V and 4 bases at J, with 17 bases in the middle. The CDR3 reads CASSLSYGGGADTQYF. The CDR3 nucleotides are TGTGCCAGCAGTTTGAGTTACGGTGGAGGCGCAGATACGCAGTATTTT.

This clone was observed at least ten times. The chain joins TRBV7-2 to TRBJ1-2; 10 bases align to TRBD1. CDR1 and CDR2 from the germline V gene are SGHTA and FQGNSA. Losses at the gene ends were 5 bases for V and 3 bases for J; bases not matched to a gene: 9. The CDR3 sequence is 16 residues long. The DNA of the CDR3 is TGTGCCAGCAGCCAAGACAGGGGGCGTTGGGACTATGGCTACACCTTC. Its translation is CASSQDRGRWDYGYTF.

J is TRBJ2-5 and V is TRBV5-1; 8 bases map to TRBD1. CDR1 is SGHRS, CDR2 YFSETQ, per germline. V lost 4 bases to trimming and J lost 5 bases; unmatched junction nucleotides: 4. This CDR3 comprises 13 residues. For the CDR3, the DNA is TGCGCCAGCAGCCCAAGGACAGGGGAGACCCAGTACTTC. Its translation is CASSPRTGETQYF.

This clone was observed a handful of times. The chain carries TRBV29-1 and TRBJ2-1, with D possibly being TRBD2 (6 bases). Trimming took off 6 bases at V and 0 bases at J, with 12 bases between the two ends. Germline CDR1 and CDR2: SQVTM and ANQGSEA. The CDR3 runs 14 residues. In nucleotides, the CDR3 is TGCAGCGTAGATAGCGGAAGCTCCTACAATGAGCAGTTCTTC. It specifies CSVDSGSSYNEQFF.

Here the CDR3 reads CASSDGTSGQETQYF. CDR3 sequence (DNA): TGTGCCAGCAGTGACGGGACTAGCGGTCAGGAGACCCAGTACTTC. The rearrangement links TRBV2 to TRBJ2-5; TRBD2 matches 11 bases. The CDR3 is 15 residues long. Unmatched junction bases numbered 5, after V lost 3 bases and J lost 5 bases. Germline V lookup: CDR1 SNHLY, CDR2 FYNNEI.

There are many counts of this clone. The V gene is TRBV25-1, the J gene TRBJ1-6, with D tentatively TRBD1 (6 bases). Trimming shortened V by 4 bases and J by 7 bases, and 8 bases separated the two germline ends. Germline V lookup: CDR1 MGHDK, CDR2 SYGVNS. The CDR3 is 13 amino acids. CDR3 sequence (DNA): TGTGCCAGCAGTGTAACAGGGAATTCACCCCTCCACTTT. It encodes CASSVTGNSPLHF.

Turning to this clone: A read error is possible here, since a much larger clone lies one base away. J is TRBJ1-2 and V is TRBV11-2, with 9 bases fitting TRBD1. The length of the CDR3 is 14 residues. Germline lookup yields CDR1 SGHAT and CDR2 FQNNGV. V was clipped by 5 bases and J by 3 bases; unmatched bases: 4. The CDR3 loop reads CASSGGTGYYGYTF. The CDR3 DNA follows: TGTGCCAGCAGCGGCGGGACAGGGTACTATGGCTACACCTTC.

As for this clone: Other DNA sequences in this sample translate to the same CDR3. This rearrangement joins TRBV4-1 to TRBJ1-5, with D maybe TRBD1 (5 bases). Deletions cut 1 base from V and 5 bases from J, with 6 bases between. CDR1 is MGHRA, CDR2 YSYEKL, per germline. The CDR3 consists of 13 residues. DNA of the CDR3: TGCGCCAGCAGCCAAGGGGGCTATCAGCCCCAGCATTTT. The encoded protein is CASSQGGYQPQHF.

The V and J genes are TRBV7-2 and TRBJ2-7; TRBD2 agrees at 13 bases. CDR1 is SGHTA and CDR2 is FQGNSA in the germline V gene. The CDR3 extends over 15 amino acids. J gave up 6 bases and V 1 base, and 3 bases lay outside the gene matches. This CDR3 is CASSLGTSGSIEQYF. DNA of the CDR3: TGTGCCAGCAGCTTAGGGACTAGCGGGAGTATCGAGCAGTACTTC.

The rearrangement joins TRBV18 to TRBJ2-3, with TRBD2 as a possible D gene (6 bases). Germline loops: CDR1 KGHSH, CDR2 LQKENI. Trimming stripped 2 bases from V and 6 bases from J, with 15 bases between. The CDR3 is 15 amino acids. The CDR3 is CASSPTAGSLDTQYF. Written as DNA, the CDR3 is TGTGCCAGCTCACCAACTGCGGGATCGTTGGATACGCAGTATTTT.

The CDR3 coding sequence is TGTGCCAGCAGCATAGACAGGGGGCTTGGCTACACCTTC. Its translation is CASSIDRGLGYTF. The chain links TRBV5-4 to TRBJ1-2, with 10 nucleotides matching TRBD1. Per germline, CDR1 SGHNT and CDR2 YYREEE (reference sequence). The CDR3 length is 13 residues. V shed 4 bases, J shed 7 bases, and the junction held 4 bases outside the gene matches.

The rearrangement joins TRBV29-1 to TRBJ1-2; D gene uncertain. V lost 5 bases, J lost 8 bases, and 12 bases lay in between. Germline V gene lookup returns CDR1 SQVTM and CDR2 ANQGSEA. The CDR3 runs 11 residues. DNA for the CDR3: TGCAGCGTTACACCACAAGAGGGCTACACCTTC. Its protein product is CSVTPQEGYTF.

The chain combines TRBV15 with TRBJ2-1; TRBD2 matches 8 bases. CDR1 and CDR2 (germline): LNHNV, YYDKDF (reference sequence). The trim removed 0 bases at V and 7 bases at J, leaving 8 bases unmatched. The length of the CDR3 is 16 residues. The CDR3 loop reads CATSRDLSGSLNEQFF. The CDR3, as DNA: TGTGCCACCAGCAGAGATCTGAGCGGGAGTCTTAATGAGCAGTTCTTC.

The CDR3 bases are TGTGCCTGGAGTGTAATGTACAGCGTATCCTATGGCTACACCTTC. Its translation: CAWSVMYSVSYGYTF. V and J are TRBV30 and TRBJ1-2, with D unresolved. The CDR3 loop spans 15 amino acids. From germline, CDR1 is GTSNPN and CDR2 SVGIG (reference sequence). V lost 0 bases and J lost 4, with 15 bases in between.

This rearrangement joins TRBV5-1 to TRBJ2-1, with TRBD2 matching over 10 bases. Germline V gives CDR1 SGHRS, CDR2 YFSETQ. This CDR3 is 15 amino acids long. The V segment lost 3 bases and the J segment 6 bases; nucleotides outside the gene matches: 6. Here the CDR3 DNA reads TGCGCCAGCAGCTCTACCGGGACTAGCGTCAATGAGCAGTTCTTC. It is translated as CASSSTGTSVNEQFF.